This T cell receptor (beta chain) was documented in a study of blood T cells in healthy people across ages. Trimming left V 6 bases short and J 6 bases short, with 11 bases between. The length of the CDR3 is 12 residues. Germline loops: CDR1 SGHTA, CDR2 FQGNSA. Of note for this clonotype: The target antigen is unknown.

Regarding the study as a whole: Not knowing donor CMV status may have confounded expanded clonotype changes.

Primed by a sample-barcoded 5' primer and a J-beta primer mix, a second PCR proceeded for about 6 to 12 cycles. The template-switch adaptor was a 5' adaptor with 12 random nucleotides. It tagged each cDNA molecule. MiXCR was run by TCRdb on the 5' RACE reads, yielding one entry per CDR3 protein. This sample carries some 1,500,000 distinct CDR3 sequences, about 42% of them seen once, and the ten largest clones take about 4%. Per sample, extraction of total RNA gave at least 5 micrograms in every case. Sequenced: blood. This chain joins TRBV7-2 and TRBJ1-1; D is ambiguous. This clonotype originated in a woman aged 18-35 years in good health. For the CDR3, the DNA is TGTGCCAGCAGGTACGGACCGGCTGAAGCTTTCTTT. This translates into CASRYGPAEAFF.